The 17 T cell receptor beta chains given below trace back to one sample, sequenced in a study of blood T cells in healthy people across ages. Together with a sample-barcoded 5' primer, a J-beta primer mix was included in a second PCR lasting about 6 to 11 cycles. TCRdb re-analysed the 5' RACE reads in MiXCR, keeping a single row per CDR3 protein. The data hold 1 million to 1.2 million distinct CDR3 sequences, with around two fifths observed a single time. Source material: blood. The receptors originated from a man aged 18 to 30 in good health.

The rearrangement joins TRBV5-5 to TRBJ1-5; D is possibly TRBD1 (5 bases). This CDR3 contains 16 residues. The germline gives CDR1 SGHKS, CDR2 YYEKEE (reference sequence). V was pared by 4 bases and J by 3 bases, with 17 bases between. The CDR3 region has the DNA TGTGCCAGCAGCCCCGGGGGTGTACCGATCAATCAGCCCCAGCATTTT. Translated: CASSPGGVPINQPQHF. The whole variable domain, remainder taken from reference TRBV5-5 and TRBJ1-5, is DAGVTQSPTHLIKTRGQQVTLRCSPISGHKSVSWYQQVLGQGPQFIFQYYEKEERGRGNFPDRFSARQFPNYSSELNVNALLLGDSALYLCASSPGGVPINQPQHFGDGTRLSIL.

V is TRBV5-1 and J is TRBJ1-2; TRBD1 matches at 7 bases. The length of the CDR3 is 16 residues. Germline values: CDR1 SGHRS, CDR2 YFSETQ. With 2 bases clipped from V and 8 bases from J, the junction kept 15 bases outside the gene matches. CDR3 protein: CASSFFRIDRVGGYTF. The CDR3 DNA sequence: TGCGCCAGCAGCTTCTTCCGCATCGACAGGGTCGGCGGCTACACCTTC.

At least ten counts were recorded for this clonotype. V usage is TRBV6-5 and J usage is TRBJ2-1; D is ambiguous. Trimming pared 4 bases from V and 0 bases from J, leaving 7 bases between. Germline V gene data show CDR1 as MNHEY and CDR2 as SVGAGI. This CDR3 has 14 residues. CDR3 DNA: TGTGCCAGCAGTTTATATAACTCCTACAATGAGCAGTTCTTC. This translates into CASSLYNSYNEQFF.

Here the CDR3 DNA reads TGCGCCAGCAGCCAACCGACAGGGAAAAATGAGCAGTACTTC. Encoded protein: CASSQPTGKNEQYF. The chain carries TRBV4-1 and TRBJ2-7; 7 bases are shared with TRBD1. J was trimmed by 7 bases and V by 2 bases; bases with no gene match: 8. Germline values: CDR1 MGHRA, CDR2 YSYEKL. This CDR3 comprises 14 residues.

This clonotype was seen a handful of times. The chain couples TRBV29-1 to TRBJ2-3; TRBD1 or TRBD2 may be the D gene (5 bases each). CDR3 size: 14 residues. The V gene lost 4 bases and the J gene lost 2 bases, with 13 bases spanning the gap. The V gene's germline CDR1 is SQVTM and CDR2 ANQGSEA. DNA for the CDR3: TGCAGCGTTGTTAACGAGGGGTTCACAGATACGCAGTATTTT. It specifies CSVVNEGFTDTQYF.

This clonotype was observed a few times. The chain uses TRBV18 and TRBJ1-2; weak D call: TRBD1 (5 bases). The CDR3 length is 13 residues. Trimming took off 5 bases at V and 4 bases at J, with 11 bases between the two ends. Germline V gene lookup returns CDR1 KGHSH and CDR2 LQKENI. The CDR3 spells CASSREGTYGYTF. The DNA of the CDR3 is TGTGCCAGCTCAAGAGAGGGGACCTATGGCTACACCTTC.

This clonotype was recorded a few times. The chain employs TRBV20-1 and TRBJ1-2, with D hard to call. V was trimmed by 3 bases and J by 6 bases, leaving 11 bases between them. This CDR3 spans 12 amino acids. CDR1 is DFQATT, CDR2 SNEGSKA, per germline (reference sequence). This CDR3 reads CSASVSNDGYTF. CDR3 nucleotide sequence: TGCAGTGCTAGCGTCAGCAATGATGGCTACACCTTC.

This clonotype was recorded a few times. CDR3 bases: TGCGCCAGCAGCTTGGCTTCCCCCGGACTAGCGGTTAACAATGAGCAGTTCTTC. Protein: CASSLASPGLAVNNEQFF. V usage is TRBV5-1 and J usage is TRBJ2-1; 10 bases agree with TRBD2. This CDR3 contains 18 residues. Per the germline V gene, CDR1 is SGHRS and CDR2 is YFSETQ. With V trimmed by 0 bases and J by 5 bases, 11 bases remained unmatched.

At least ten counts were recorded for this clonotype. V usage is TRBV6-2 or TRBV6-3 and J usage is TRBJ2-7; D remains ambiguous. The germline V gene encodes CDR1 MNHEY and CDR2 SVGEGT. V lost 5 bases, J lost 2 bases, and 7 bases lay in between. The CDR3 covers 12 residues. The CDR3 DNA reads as TGTGCCAGCAGTAATCAAGCCTACGAGCAGTACTTC. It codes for CASSNQAYEQYF.

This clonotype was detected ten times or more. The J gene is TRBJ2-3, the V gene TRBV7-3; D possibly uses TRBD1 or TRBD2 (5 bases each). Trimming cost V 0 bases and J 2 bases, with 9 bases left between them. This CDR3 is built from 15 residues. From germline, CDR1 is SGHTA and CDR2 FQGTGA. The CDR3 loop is CASSLTGTSTDTQYF. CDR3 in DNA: TGTGCCAGCAGCTTAACGGGGACCTCCACAGATACGCAGTATTTT.

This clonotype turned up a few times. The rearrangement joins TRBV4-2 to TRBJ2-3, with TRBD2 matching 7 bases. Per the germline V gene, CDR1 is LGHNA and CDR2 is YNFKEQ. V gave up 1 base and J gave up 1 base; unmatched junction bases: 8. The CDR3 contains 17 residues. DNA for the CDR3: TGTGCCAGCAGCCAAGTCGTGCGGGACTACCGCACAGATACGCAGTATTTT. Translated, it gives CASSQVVRDYRTDTQYF.

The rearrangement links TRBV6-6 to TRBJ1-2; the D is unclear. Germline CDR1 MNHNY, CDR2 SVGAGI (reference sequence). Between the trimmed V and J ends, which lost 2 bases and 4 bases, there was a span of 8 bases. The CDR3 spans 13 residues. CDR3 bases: TGTGCCAGCAGTTACGACTTAGGCTATGGCTACACCTTC. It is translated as CASSYDLGYGYTF.

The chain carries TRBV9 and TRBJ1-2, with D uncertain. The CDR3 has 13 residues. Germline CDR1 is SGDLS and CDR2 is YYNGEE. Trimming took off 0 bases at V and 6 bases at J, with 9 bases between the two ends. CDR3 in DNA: TGTGCCAGCAGCGTAGGAAACACAGATGGCTACACCTTC. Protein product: CASSVGNTDGYTF.

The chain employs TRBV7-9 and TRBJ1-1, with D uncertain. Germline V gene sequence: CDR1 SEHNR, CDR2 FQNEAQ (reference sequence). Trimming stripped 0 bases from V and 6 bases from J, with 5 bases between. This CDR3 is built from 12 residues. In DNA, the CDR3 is TGTGCCAGCAGCTTAGCGAGTTCTGAAGCTTTCTTT. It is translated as CASSLASSEAFF. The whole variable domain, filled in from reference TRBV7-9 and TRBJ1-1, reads DTGVSQNPRHKITKRGQNVTFRCDPISEHNRLYWYRQTLGQGPEFLTYFQNEAQLEKSRLLSDRFSAERPKGSFSTLEIQRTEQGDSAMYLCASSLASSEAFFGQGTRLTVV.

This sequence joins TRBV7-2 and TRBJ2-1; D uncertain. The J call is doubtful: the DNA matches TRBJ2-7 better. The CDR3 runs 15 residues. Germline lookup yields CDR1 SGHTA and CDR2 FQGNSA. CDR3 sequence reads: CASSTRTQSYNEQYF. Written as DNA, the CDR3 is TGTGCCAGCAGCACCAGGACCCAGTCCTACAATGAGCAGTACTTC.

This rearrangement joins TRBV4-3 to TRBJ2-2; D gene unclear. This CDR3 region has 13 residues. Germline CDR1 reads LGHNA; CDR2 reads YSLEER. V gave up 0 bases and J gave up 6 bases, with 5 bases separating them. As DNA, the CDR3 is TGCGCCAGCAGCCAAGAAGTTCCCGGGGAGCTGTTTTTT. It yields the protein CASSQEVPGELFF.

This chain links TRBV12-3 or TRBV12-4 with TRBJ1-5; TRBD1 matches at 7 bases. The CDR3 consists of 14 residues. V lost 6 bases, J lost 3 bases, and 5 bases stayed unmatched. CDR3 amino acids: CASRSGTVNQPQHF. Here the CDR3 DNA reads TGTGCCAGCAGATCCGGGACAGTCAATCAGCCCCAGCATTTT.